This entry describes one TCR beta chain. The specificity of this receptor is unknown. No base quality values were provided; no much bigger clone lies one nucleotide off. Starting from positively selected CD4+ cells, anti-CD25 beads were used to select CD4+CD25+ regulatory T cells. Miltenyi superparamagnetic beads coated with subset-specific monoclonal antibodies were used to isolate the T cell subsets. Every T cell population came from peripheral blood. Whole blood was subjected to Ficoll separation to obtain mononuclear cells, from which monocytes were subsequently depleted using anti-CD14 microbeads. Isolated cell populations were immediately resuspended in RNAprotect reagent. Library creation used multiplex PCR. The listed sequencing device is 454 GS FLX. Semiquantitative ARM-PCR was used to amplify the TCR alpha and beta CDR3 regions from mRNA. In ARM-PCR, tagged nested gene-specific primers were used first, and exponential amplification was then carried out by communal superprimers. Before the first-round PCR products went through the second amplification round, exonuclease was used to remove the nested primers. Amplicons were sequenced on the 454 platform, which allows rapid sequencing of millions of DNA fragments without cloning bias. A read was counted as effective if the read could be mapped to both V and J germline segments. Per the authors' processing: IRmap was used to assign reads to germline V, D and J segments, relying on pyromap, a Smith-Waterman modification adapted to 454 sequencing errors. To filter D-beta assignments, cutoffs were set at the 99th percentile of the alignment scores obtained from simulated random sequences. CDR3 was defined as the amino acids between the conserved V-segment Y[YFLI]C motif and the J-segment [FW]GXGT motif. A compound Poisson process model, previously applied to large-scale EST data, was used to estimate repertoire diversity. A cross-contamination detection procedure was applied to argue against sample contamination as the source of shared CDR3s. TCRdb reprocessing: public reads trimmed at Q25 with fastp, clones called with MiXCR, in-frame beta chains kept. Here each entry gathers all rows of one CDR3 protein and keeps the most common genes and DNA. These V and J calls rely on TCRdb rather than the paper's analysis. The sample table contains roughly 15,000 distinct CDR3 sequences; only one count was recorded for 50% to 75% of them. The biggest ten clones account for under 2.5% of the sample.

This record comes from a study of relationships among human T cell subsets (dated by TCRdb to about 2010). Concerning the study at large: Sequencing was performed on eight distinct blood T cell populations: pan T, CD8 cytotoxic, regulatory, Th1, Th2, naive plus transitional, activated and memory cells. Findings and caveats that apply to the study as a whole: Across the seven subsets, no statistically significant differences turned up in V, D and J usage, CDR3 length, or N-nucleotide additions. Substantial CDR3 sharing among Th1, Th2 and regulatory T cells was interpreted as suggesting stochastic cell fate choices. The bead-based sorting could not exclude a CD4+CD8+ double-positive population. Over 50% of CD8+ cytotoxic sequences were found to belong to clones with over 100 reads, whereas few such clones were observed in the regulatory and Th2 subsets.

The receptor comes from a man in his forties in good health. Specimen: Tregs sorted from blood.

The base sequence is TGTGCCAGCGGGTCATCCGGTGGGGGAAGCACTGAAGCTTTCTTT. Its amino acids are CASGSSGGGSTEAFF. Recombination joined TRBV28 with TRBJ1-1; a tentative D match to TRBD1 spans 5 bases. The trim is 8 bases for V and 4 bases for J, with a gap of 20 bases between the germline ends. From its cysteine to its phenylalanine, the CDR3 spans 15 amino acids. The retained sequence is limited to the CDR3, 45 bases, with the frame set at the first base. Looking up the germline V gene yields CDR1 MDHEN and CDR2 SYDVKM.